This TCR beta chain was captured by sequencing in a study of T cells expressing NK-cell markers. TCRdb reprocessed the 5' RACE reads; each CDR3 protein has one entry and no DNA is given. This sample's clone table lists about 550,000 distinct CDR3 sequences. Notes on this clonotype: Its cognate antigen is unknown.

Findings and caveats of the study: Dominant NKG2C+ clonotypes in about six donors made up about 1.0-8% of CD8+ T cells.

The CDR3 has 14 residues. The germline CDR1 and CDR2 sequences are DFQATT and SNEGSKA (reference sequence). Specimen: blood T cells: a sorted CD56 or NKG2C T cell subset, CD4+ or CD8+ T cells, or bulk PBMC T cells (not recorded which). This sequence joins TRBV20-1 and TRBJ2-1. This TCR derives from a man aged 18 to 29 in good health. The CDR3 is CSASILRRFGEQFF.